This T cell receptor (beta chain) stems from a study of a mutant IDH1 vaccine in newly diagnosed glioma. Study summary: Onset of vaccination occurred 4-6 weeks following radiotherapy alone, or with temozolomide cycles. Previous care, which was radiotherapy, temozolomide, or both, most often involved both. V12 fell at week 35 and V13, the study end, at week 47.

Time point denoted: week 35, safety follow-up. In the vaccine, a single dose held 300 ug of the mutant IDH1 20-mer peptide, along with topical imiquimod. This table comes from immunoSEQ multiplex PCR, and its TCRdb copy is limited to in-frame clones, with some not included. The sample has roughly 68,000 clones, roughly 74% seen once. CDR1 is WNHNN, CDR2 SYGVQD, per germline (reference sequence). After removal of 3 bases from V and 3 bases from J, the junction contained 5 bases not matched to a gene. CDR3 size: 14 residues. Details on this clone: Antigen: not known.

Overall study findings and caveats: Most patients, 90% to 95%, showed vaccine-induced immune responses.

Sequenced material: PBMCs, taken from a glioma patient whose treatment included an IDH1 peptide vaccine. The sequence was collected from a man aged 45 to 65 with glioma. V usage is TRBV10-1 and J usage is TRBJ2-7; 7 bases align to TRBD1. The CDR3 protein is CASSDPRQGYEQYF. The CDR3 DNA is TGCGCCAGCAGTGACCCGAGACAGGGCTACGAGCAGTACTTC.